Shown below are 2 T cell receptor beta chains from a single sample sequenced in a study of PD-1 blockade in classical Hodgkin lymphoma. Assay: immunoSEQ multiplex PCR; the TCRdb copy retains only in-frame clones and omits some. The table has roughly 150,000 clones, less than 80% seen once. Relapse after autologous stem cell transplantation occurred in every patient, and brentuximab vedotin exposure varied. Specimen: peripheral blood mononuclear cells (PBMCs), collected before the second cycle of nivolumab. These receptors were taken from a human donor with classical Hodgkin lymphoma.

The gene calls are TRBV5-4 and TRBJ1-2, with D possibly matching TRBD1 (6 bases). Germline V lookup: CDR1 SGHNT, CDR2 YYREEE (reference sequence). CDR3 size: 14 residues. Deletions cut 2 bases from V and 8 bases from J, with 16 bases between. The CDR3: CASSLPTGTRGYTF. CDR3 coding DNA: TGTGCCAGCAGCTTACCCACAGGGACGAGAGGCTACACCTTC. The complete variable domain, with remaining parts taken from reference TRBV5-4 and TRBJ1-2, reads ETGVTQSPTHLIKTRGQQVTLRCSSQSGHNTVSWYQQALGQGPQFIFQYYREEENGRGNFPPRFSGLQFPNYSSELNVNALELDDSALYLCASSLPTGTRGYTFGSGTRLTVV.

The chain's CDR3 is CASSFRGTVASTDTQYF. In DNA form, the CDR3 reads TGTGCCAGCAGCTTCCGCGGGACAGTTGCTAGCACAGATACGCAGTATTTT. J is TRBJ2-3 and V is TRBV7-2, with D possibly being TRBD1 (7 bases). The germline V gene encodes CDR1 SGHTA and CDR2 FQGNSA. The CDR3 has 17 amino acids. The V and J ends lost 3 bases and 0 bases respectively, with 16 bases between them.